Listed here are 28 T cell receptor beta chains from one sample, sequenced in a study of neurological immune-mediated disorders. Time point denoted: longitudinal time-point 1 (baseline). TCRdb called the 5' RACE reads again in MiXCR, with one record for every CDR3 protein. The top ten hold 6.6% of the sample, which has tens of thousands of distinct CDR3 sequences, approximately 12% seen once. The sequencing input was PBMCs. Receptor source: a male donor with HTLV-1-associated myelopathy (HAM/TSP).

This clonotype came up many times. The rearrangement joins TRBV12-3 or TRBV12-4 to TRBJ1-6; maybe TRBD1 (6 bases). V was trimmed by 5 bases and J by 10 bases, leaving 15 bases between them. This CDR3 is built from 14 residues. The CDR3 protein is CASSEEGVRSPLHF. The CDR3 DNA is TGTGCCAGCAGTGAGGAGGGGGTGAGATCACCCCTCCACTTT.

At least ten counts were recorded for this clonotype. The genes are TRBV7-8 and TRBJ1-1, with 10 bases lining up with TRBD1. The junction had 8 bases not matched to a gene; V was cut back by 4 bases and J by 3 bases. Germline V gene sequence: CDR1 SGHVS, CDR2 FQNEAQ. CDR3 length: 16 amino acids. CDR3 in amino acids: CASSSGTGASDTEAFF. CDR3 DNA: TGTGCCAGCAGCTCCGGGACAGGGGCCTCGGACACTGAAGCTTTCTTT. The variable domain in full, completed from reference TRBV7-8 and TRBJ1-1, reads GAGVSQSPRYKVAKRGQDVALRCDPISGHVSLFWYQQALGQGPEFLTYFQNEAQLDKSGLPSDRFFAERPEGSVSTLKIQRTQQEDSAVYLCASSSGTGASDTEAFFGQGTRLTVV.

This clonotype was seen repeatedly, ten times or more. The chain is built from TRBV6-6 and TRBJ2-7; D may correspond to TRBD1 or TRBD2 (7 bases each). The CDR3 length is 16 residues. Germline values: CDR1 MNHNY, CDR2 SVGAGI (reference sequence). V was trimmed by 10 bases and J by 0 bases, leaving 22 bases between them. The CDR3 DNA is TGTGCCACCAGGGCAGGGGGGGCCTTTGGCTCCTACGAGCAGTACTTC. Translation: CATRAGGAFGSYEQYF.

In this sample, this clonotype turned up many times. V and J are TRBV7-8 and TRBJ2-7; 7 bases are a match to TRBD1. Germline-derived CDR1 and CDR2 are SGHVS and FQNEAQ. V dropped 3 bases and J dropped 7; count of bases not matched to a gene: 18. There are 17 residues in the CDR3. The CDR3 DNA sequence: TGTGCCAGCAGCTTTCGGAGCACCAAACAGGGGCGCGGGGAGCAGTACTTC. This codes for CASSFRSTKQGRGEQYF.

This clonotype was seen repeatedly, ten times or more. The chain joins TRBV5-1 to TRBJ1-1, with unresolved D. Germline V gene lookup returns CDR1 SGHRS and CDR2 YFSETQ. V was shortened by 0 bases and J by 3 bases, with 12 bases between the two germline ends. The CDR3 length is 15 residues. CDR3 region: CASSLGRGGYTEAFF. CDR3 in DNA: TGCGCCAGCAGCTTGGGGCGGGGTGGGTACACTGAAGCTTTCTTT.

There are many counts of this clonotype. This rearrangement joins TRBV5-6 to TRBJ1-5; no firm D call. The CDR3 runs 13 residues. V lost 0 bases and J lost 10, with 11 bases in between. Germline-derived CDR1 and CDR2 are SGHDT and YYEEEE. The CDR3 coding sequence is TGTGCCAGCAGCTTGGGCAGTAGCAGCCCCCAGCATTTT. Its translation: CASSLGSSSPQHF. Full variable domain (rest looked up from reference TRBV5-6 and TRBJ1-5): DAGVTQSPTHLIKTRGQQVTLRCSPKSGHDTVSWYQQALGQGPQFIFQYYEEEERQRGNFPDRFSGHQFPNYSSELNVNALLLGDSALYLCASSLGSSSPQHFGDGTRLSIL.

V and J are TRBV5-5 and TRBJ2-7, with 7 positions matching TRBD1. Trimming at V came to 3 bases and at J to 1 base, leaving 13 bases not matched to a gene. CDR1 is SGHKS and CDR2 is YYEKEE in the germline V gene (reference sequence). This CDR3 contains 17 residues. CDR3 region: CASSSSLTGSGSYEQYF. Written as DNA, the CDR3 is TGTGCCAGCAGCTCGTCGTTGACAGGGTCGGGGTCCTACGAGCAGTACTTC.

This clonotype occurred many times. This sequence joins TRBV20-1 and TRBJ1-4; D is undetermined. The ends were cut back, 0 bases at V and 7 bases at J, with 9 bases in the middle. This CDR3 contains 13 residues. Per germline, CDR1 DFQATT and CDR2 SNEGSKA (reference sequence). CDR3 coding DNA: TGCAGTGCTAGAGAAGGAGGAGGTGAAAAACTGTTTTTT. Translated: CSAREGGGEKLFF.

About this clonotype itself: A junction end diverges from the germline sequence, so it may reflect a read error. V gene TRBV20-1 combines with J gene TRBJ2-4; the D gene is possibly TRBD2 (7 bases). The CDR3 is made up of 13 amino acids. CDR1 is DFQATT, CDR2 SNEGSKA, per germline (reference sequence). The DNA for the CDR3 is TGCTGTCAGGTGGGGGGGGCCAAAAACATTCGGTACTTC. As protein: CCQVGGAKNIRYF.

The CDR3 nucleotides are TGTGCCAGCAGCTTAGTGGCCCACGGATGGAACACTGAAGCTTTCTTT. It codes for CASSLVAHGWNTEAFF. This chain links TRBV7-2 with TRBJ1-1, with D hard to call. The V end lost 1 base, the J end lost 1 base, and 13 bases lay between the germline ends. Germline V CDR1 and CDR2: SGHTA, FQGNSA. This CDR3 has 16 residues.

This clonotype was observed a handful of times. The V gene is TRBV2, the J gene TRBJ2-2, with 9 bases aligning to TRBD1. The junction had 13 bases not matched to a gene; V was cut back by 9 bases and J by 8 bases. The V gene's germline CDR1 is SNHLY and CDR2 FYNNEI. The CDR3 extends over 15 amino acids. This CDR3 reads CASPGTGIFGGELFF. The CDR3 DNA sequence: TGTGCCAGTCCCGGGACAGGGATTTTTGGTGGGGAGCTGTTTTTT.

This clonotype was seen at least ten times. CDR3 sequence: CASSFGLANEQFF. Here the CDR3 DNA reads TGCGCCAGCAGCTTCGGACTAGCCAATGAGCAGTTCTTC. This chain links TRBV4-3 with TRBJ2-1, with TRBD2 identical over 8 bases. V trimming: 5 bases; J trimming: 6 bases; junction bases outside the gene matches: 3. The CDR3 spans 13 residues. Germline assignment: CDR1 LGHNA and CDR2 YSLEER.

This clonotype was recorded at least ten times. This chain connects TRBV18 to TRBJ1-1, with D unclear. From germline, CDR1 is KGHSH and CDR2 LQKENI. The CDR3 covers 15 residues. V was clipped by 3 bases and J by 1 base, with 12 bases between them. This CDR3 reads CASSPPAGGNTEAFF. CDR3 DNA: TGTGCCAGCTCACCCCCGGCCGGCGGGAACACTGAAGCTTTCTTT.

In its sample, this clonotype was seen many times. This chain links TRBV5-6 with TRBJ2-4; TRBD1 or TRBD2 may be the D gene (5 bases each). Trimming took off 0 bases at V and 0 bases at J, with 7 bases between the two ends. CDR1 and CDR2 (germline): SGHDT, YYEEEE. The CDR3 consists of 15 residues. As DNA, the CDR3 is TGTGCCAGCAGCTTGGCGGGGCTAGCCAAAAACATTCAGTACTTC. The encoded protein is CASSLAGLAKNIQYF.

This clonotype was counted ten times or more. This chain connects TRBV6-2 or TRBV6-3 to TRBJ1-1, with D possibly TRBD1 on 6 matching bases. CDR3 length: 14 residues. Germline V gives CDR1 MNHEY, CDR2 SVGEGT. V was shortened by 0 bases and J by 2 bases, with 7 bases between the two germline ends. In nucleotides, the CDR3 is TGTGCCAGCAGTTACTCCGGGGGCAACACTGAAGCTTTCTTT. Encoded protein: CASSYSGGNTEAFF.

This clonotype appeared many times. This chain uses TRBV12-3 or TRBV12-4 with TRBJ2-1; 16 positions match TRBD2. The CDR3 loop spans 16 amino acids. Losses at the gene ends were 6 bases for V and 7 bases for J; bases not matched to a gene: 6. The CDR3 reads CASSPGLAGGRNEQFF. The CDR3 nucleotides read TGTGCCAGCAGCCCGGGACTAGCGGGGGGGAGGAATGAGCAGTTCTTC.

Many counts were recorded for this clonotype. This sequence joins TRBV25-1 and TRBJ2-7; D is unclear. The CDR3 covers 14 residues. Trimming left V 2 bases short and J 2 bases short, with 10 bases between. CDR1 and CDR2 (germline): MGHDK, SYGVNS. The CDR3 sequence is CASSEGTGAYEQYF. CDR3 nucleotides: TGTGCCAGCAGTGAAGGAACCGGAGCCTACGAGCAGTACTTC.

This clonotype was counted many times. The rearrangement uses TRBV9 and TRBJ2-6; D remains ambiguous. The CDR3 contains 15 residues. Trimming removed 0 bases from V and 0 bases from J, with 4 bases in between. Germline V CDR1 and CDR2: SGDLS, YYNGEE. The CDR3 loop reads CASSVGTSGANVLTF. CDR3 coding DNA: TGTGCCAGCAGCGTAGGCACCTCTGGGGCCAACGTCCTGACTTTC.

This clonotype appeared many times. The rearrangement links TRBV10-2 to TRBJ2-1; 8 bases match TRBD2. The V gene's germline CDR1 is WSHSY and CDR2 SAAADI. This CDR3 is 14 amino acids long. The trim removed 4 bases at V and 8 bases at J, leaving 7 bases unmatched. The CDR3 bases are TGCGCCAGCAGTGTCGAGCGGGGGAGCTATGAGCAGTTCTTC. It codes for CASSVERGSYEQFF.

This clonotype was counted at least ten times. V and J are TRBV12-3 or TRBV12-4 and TRBJ1-1, with D possibly matching TRBD1 (5 bases). V was trimmed by 6 bases and J by 5 bases, leaving 19 bases between them. The CDR3 spans 15 residues. The CDR3 loop is CASSPGGGRGTEAFF. As DNA, the CDR3 is TGTGCCAGCAGCCCTGGGGGAGGCCGCGGGACTGAAGCTTTCTTT.

Ten or more counts support this clonotype. The V and J genes are TRBV20-1 and TRBJ1-5; tentative D call: TRBD1 (5 bases). CDR3 length: 16 residues. Between the trimmed V and J ends, which lost 0 bases and 0 bases, there was a span of 12 bases. Per the germline V gene, CDR1 is DFQATT and CDR2 is SNEGSKA (reference sequence). The CDR3 nucleotides are TGCAGTGCTAGAGATCCCCGGGGGTATAGCAATCAGCCCCAGCATTTT. It encodes CSARDPRGYSNQPQHF.

This clonotype was recorded a few times. The genes are TRBV19 and TRBJ1-3; TRBD1 matches at 8 bases. Per the germline V gene, CDR1 is LNHDA and CDR2 is SQIVND (reference sequence). The trim removed 3 bases at V and 0 bases at J, leaving 4 bases unmatched. This CDR3 has 16 residues. The CDR3 reads CASSIRTGSSGNTIYF. The CDR3 region has the DNA TGTGCCAGTAGTATCCGGACAGGGAGCTCTGGAAACACCATATATTTT.

At least ten counts were recorded for this clonotype. The V and J genes are TRBV20-1 and TRBJ2-3; 7 bases map to TRBD2. After removal of 5 bases from V and 2 bases from J, the junction contained 10 bases not matched to a gene. This CDR3 is built from 15 residues. The germline V gene has CDR1 DFQATT and CDR2 SNEGSKA (reference sequence). CDR3 amino acids: CSARRGGVFTDTQYF. In DNA, the CDR3 is TGCAGTGCTCGGCGTGGGGGGGTTTTCACAGATACGCAGTATTTT.

The CDR3 sequence: CASSARIESYGYTF. The CDR3 DNA follows: TGTGCCAGCAGCGCCCGGATCGAAAGCTATGGCTACACCTTC. The rearrangement links TRBV7-2 to TRBJ1-2, with D unresolved. Trimming removed 5 bases from V and 4 bases from J, with 14 bases in between. The V gene's germline CDR1 is SGHTA and CDR2 FQGNSA. The CDR3 extends over 14 amino acids. The variable domain in full, completed from reference TRBV7-2 and TRBJ1-2, reads GAGVSQSPSNKVTEKGKDVELRCDPISGHTALYWYRQSLGQGLEFLIYFQGNSAPDKSGLPSDRFSAERTGGSVSTLTIQRTQQEDSAVYLCASSARIESYGYTFGSGTRLTVV.

There are many counts of this clonotype. The chain links TRBV5-5 to TRBJ2-5; D is ambiguous. This CDR3 is 16 amino acids long. Per the germline V gene, CDR1 is SGHKS and CDR2 is YYEKEE (reference sequence). Trimming stripped 0 bases from V and 3 bases from J, with 15 bases between. CDR3: CASSLEVPTLEETQYF. Here the CDR3 DNA reads TGTGCCAGCAGCTTGGAGGTCCCGACTTTGGAAGAGACCCAGTACTTC.

The sample holds many counts of this clonotype. V gene TRBV4-3 combines with J gene TRBJ2-2; D uncertain. From germline, CDR1 is LGHNA and CDR2 YSLEER. The germline V and J ends were trimmed by 3 bases and 2 bases, with 4 bases remaining between them. The CDR3 runs 13 residues. The CDR3 DNA is TGCGCCAGCAGCCATGTCAACACCGGGGAGCTGTTTTTT. Translating it yields CASSHVNTGELFF.

The sample holds a few counts of this clonotype. This may be a read error: a much more frequent sequence differs by one nucleotide. The rearrangement links TRBV4-3 to TRBJ2-7; 8 bases are a match to TRBD1. This CDR3 has 15 residues. The J segment lost 3 bases and the V segment lost 0 bases, leaving 4 bases of the junction unmatched. Germline lookup yields CDR1 LGHNA and CDR2 YSLEER. The CDR3 bases are TGCGCCAGCAGCCAAGACCTGACAGGGGACTACGAGCAGTACTTC. Its translation: CASSQDLTGDYEQYF.

In this sample, this clonotype turned up many times. The chain couples TRBV7-2 to TRBJ1-6, with D hard to call. Per germline, CDR1 SGHTA and CDR2 FQGNSA. V lost 5 bases and J lost 10, with 12 bases in between. The CDR3 spans 13 residues. The CDR3 nucleotides are TGTGCCAGCAGCGTGGGAGTCGAATCACCCCTCCACTTT. Encoded protein: CASSVGVESPLHF. Using reference TRBV7-2 and TRBJ1-6 for the parts outside the CDR3, the full variable domain is GAGVSQSPSNKVTEKGKDVELRCDPISGHTALYWYRQSLGQGLEFLIYFQGNSAPDKSGLPSDRFSAERTGGSVSTLTIQRTQQEDSAVYLCASSVGVESPLHFGNGTRLTVT.